Each of the 14 T cell receptor beta chains below was sequenced from the same sample in a study of PD-1 blockade in mismatch repair-deficient tumors. Data came from immunoSEQ multiplex PCR; TCRdb stores just in-frame clones and leaves some out. In the table there are under 40,000 clones, roughly 88% of which are singletons. This sample comprised PBMCs, obtained approximately 41 weeks after starting pembrolizumab. These receptor sequences come from an adult with mismatch repair-deficient cancer.

This clone appeared a few times. This sequence joins TRBV19 and TRBJ2-7, with 13 positions matching TRBD2. The V gene's germline CDR1 is LNHDA and CDR2 SQIVND (reference sequence). J gave up 6 bases and V 4 bases, and 6 bases lay outside the gene matches. This CDR3 has 15 amino acids. CDR3 nucleotides: TGTGCCAGTAGTACCCGACTAGCGGGAGGACCCGAGCAGTACTTC. This codes for CASSTRLAGGPEQYF.

The chain links TRBV7-2 to TRBJ2-5; no reliable D call. CDR3 length: 12 amino acids. Germline loops: CDR1 SGHTA, CDR2 FQGNSA. The V end lost 2 bases, the J end lost 5 bases, and 6 bases lay between the germline ends. In nucleotides, the CDR3 is TGTGCCAGCAGCTTACGTCGGGAGACCCAGTACTTC. Residues: CASSLRRETQYF.

J is TRBJ2-1 and V is TRBV28, with 7 bases aligning to TRBD2. This CDR3 is 15 amino acids long. Germline loops: CDR1 MDHEN, CDR2 SYDVKM. V lost 3 bases to trimming and J lost 7 bases; unmatched junction nucleotides: 9. CDR3 protein: CASSFRRETKNEQFF. The CDR3 bases are TGTGCCAGCAGTTTCAGGCGGGAGACTAAGAATGAGCAGTTCTTC.

The chain combines TRBV29-1 with TRBJ2-7; tentatively, D is TRBD1 (5 bases). This CDR3 is 11 amino acids long. The germline CDR1 and CDR2 sequences are SQVTM and ANQGSEA. Trimming stripped 5 bases from V and 6 bases from J, with 11 bases between. CDR3 in DNA: TGCAGCGTTCTAGAAGGGGTCGAGCAGTACTTC. Translated, it gives CSVLEGVEQYF.

DNA of the CDR3: TGTGCCTGGAGGATACGAACGGGGGGCTACGAGCAGTACTTC. It specifies CAWRIRTGGYEQYF. This chain links TRBV30 with TRBJ2-7; TRBD2 matches 7 bases. The germline CDR1 and CDR2 sequences are GTSNPN and SVGIG (reference sequence). The J segment lost 3 bases and the V segment lost 3 bases, leaving 8 bases of the junction unmatched. The CDR3 is 14 residues long.

V is TRBV21-1 and J is TRBJ2-3; whether TRBD2, the table's D call, matches the DNA was not checked. TRBV21-1 is a listed pseudogene. CDR3 size: 14 residues. CDR3: CASWAGARIDTQYF. The CDR3 DNA sequence: TGTGCCAGCTGGGCGGGGGCGCGAATAGATACGCAGTATTTT.

This chain connects TRBV28 to TRBJ1-5, with D uncertain. The length of the CDR3 is 14 residues. The ends were cut back, 4 bases at V and 3 bases at J, with 10 bases in the middle. In germline, CDR1 is MDHEN, CDR2 SYDVKM. CDR3 sequence (DNA): TGTGCCAGCAGTTCGGAGGTAGACAATCAGCCCCAGCATTTT. Amino acids: CASSSEVDNQPQHF.

In this sample, this clone turned up a few times. V usage is TRBV7-3 and J usage is TRBJ1-1; 8 nucleotides align to TRBD1. The CDR3 contains 15 residues. Germline CDR1 reads SGHTA; CDR2 reads FQGTGA. Germline trimming cut 1 base from V and 5 bases from J; bases unmatched to any gene: 6. CDR3 nucleotides: TGTGCCAGCAGCTTAAACGGCAGGGGGCTTACTGAAGCTTTCTTT. This translates into CASSLNGRGLTEAFF.

The chain carries TRBV10-2 and TRBJ1-2; TRBD1 matches at 10 bases. The CDR3 consists of 14 residues. Trimming cost V 6 bases and J 5 bases; bases outside gene matches: 6. The germline CDR1 and CDR2 sequences are WSHSY and SAAADI. CDR3 coding DNA: TGCGCCAGCAGGGGACAGGGGCAGAATTATGGCTACACCTTC. Translation gives CASRGQGQNYGYTF.

The chain couples TRBV29-1 to TRBJ2-7; D may be TRBD1 (6 bases). V shed 5 bases and J shed 2 bases, with 13 bases lying between them. The CDR3 contains 13 residues. Germline-derived CDR1 and CDR2 are SQVTM and ANQGSEA. The CDR3 spells CSVSTGTTYEQYF. The CDR3 nucleotides read TGCAGCGTTTCAACCGGGACAACCTACGAGCAGTACTTC.

This chain connects TRBV4-2 to TRBJ2-5; TRBD2 might be the D (6 bases). The CDR3 is 14 amino acids. Trimming stripped 0 bases from V and 3 bases from J, with 8 bases between. Germline V gene data show CDR1 as LGHNA and CDR2 as YNFKEQ. CDR3 in amino acids: CASSQELAKETQYF. The DNA for the CDR3 is TGTGCCAGCAGCCAAGAGCTAGCGAAAGAGACCCAGTACTTC.

The chain carries TRBV2 and TRBJ1-5; D call uncertain. The CDR3 is 15 residues long. The V end was cut by 4 bases, the J end by 7 bases, with 17 bases between. Germline-derived CDR1 and CDR2 are SNHLY and FYNNEI. The CDR3 bases are TGTGCCAGCAGTGCAGCAGGCTTGGCAGGCCAGCCCCAGCATTTT. Its protein is CASSAAGLAGQPQHF.

This clone showed up just a few times. The V gene is TRBV29-1, the J gene TRBJ2-7; D gene unclear. The V and J ends lost 4 bases and 2 bases respectively, with 12 bases between them. Germline V gene lookup returns CDR1 SQVTM and CDR2 ANQGSEA. The CDR3 extends over 13 amino acids. The CDR3 reads CSVGDLTTYEQYF. CDR3 DNA: TGCAGCGTTGGAGATCTAACCACCTACGAGCAGTACTTC.

This rearrangement joins TRBV27 to TRBJ1-1, with D tentatively TRBD1 (6 bases). The CDR3 contains 15 residues. Germline V gene data show CDR1 as MNHEY and CDR2 as SMNVEV (reference sequence). V lost 6 bases and J 0 bases, leaving 14 bases between the germline ends. The CDR3 DNA reads as TGTGCCAGCAGATATTCGGGACAATTGAACACTGAAGCTTTCTTT. Residues: CASRYSGQLNTEAFF.